The next 16 T cell receptor beta chains were all read from a single sample in a study of T cell repertoires in cytomegalovirus infection. Using its own MiXCR run on the reads, TCRdb lists one record per CDR3 protein. The sample includes hundreds of thousands of distinct CDR3 sequences, roughly 33% of them seen just once. Antigens of these TCRs are unknown. The material was cultured PBMCs, obtained from culture after CMV antigen stimulation. The source is a human donor in good health (CMV status not recorded). Some clones in this sample may be carry-over from other donors' samples.

The chain combines TRBV20-1 with TRBJ1-1; D not resolved. The CDR3 has 12 amino acids. V was cut by 2 bases and J by 4 bases, with 8 bases left in between. CDR1 DFQATT and CDR2 SNEGSKA come from the germline V gene (reference sequence). The CDR3 nucleotides are TGCAGTGCTAGACTGGGTGTCACTGAAGCTTTCTTT. Translation: CSARLGVTEAFF.

Points on this clonotype: A read error is likely, as this CDR3 ends without the conserved phenylalanine or tryptophan. The gene calls are TRBV12-5 and TRBJ2-7; maybe TRBD2 (6 bases). The CDR3 is 16 residues long. Trimming took off 5 bases at V and 2 bases at J, with 19 bases between the two ends. Germline loops: CDR1 LGHNT, CDR2 FRNRAP. The CDR3 loop reads CASGPGGQLAAYEQYL. CDR3 DNA: TGTGCTAGTGGTCCTGGAGGGCAACTAGCCGCCTACGAGCAGTACTTA.

This clonotype was seen once. V usage is TRBV20-1 and J usage is TRBJ1-4, with 10 bases aligning to TRBD1. CDR1 is DFQATT and CDR2 is SNEGSKA in the germline V gene (reference sequence). The CDR3 is made up of 13 amino acids. V was clipped by 5 bases and J by 8 bases; unmatched bases: 5. CDR3 region: CSAPGTGDEKLFF. CDR3 bases: TGCAGTGCTCCCGGGACAGGGGACGAAAAACTGTTTTTT.

This chain links TRBV4-1 with TRBJ1-5; TRBD1 agrees at 7 bases. The CDR3 is made up of 14 amino acids. The germline CDR1 and CDR2 sequences are MGHRA and YSYEKL. V dropped 3 bases and J dropped 5; count of bases not matched to a gene: 4. CDR3 residues: CASSQNQGDQPQHF. DNA for the CDR3: TGCGCCAGCAGCCAGAACCAGGGGGATCAGCCCCAGCATTTT.

This chain links TRBV20-1 with TRBJ1-5; 7 bases are a match to TRBD1. V gave up 0 bases and J gave up 0 bases; unmatched junction bases: 8. Germline assignment: CDR1 DFQATT and CDR2 SNEGSKA (reference sequence). This CDR3 region has 17 residues. In DNA, the CDR3 is TGCAGTGCTAGAGAAAGACAGACAGGGCCTAGCAATCAGCCCCAGCATTTT. Amino acid sequence: CSARERQTGPSNQPQHF.

In its sample, this clonotype was seen a few times. The V call is TRBV19, the J call TRBJ2-7; D uncertain. V lost 3 bases and J lost 0, with 6 bases in between. This CDR3 contains 13 residues. CDR1 is LNHDA, CDR2 SQIVND, per germline (reference sequence). CDR3 bases: TGTGCCAGTAGTATTGGGATCTCCTACGAGCAGTACTTC. This translates into CASSIGISYEQYF.

This chain uses TRBV10-3 with TRBJ2-1; D might be TRBD1 (7 bases). Per the germline V gene, CDR1 is ENHRY and CDR2 is SYGVKD. Trimming stripped 6 bases from V and 14 bases from J, with 14 bases between. The CDR3 runs 11 residues. DNA of the CDR3: TGTGCCATCAGCTCAGGGGGGATCGAGTTCTTC. Translation: CAISSGGIEFF.

This chain's CDR3 is CASIPPGGQNQPQHF. The CDR3 DNA sequence: TGTGCCAGCATCCCGCCAGGGGGACAAAATCAGCCCCAGCATTTT. The chain recombines TRBV28 with TRBJ1-5, with 7 nucleotides matching TRBD1. V gave up 7 bases and J gave up 4 bases; unmatched junction bases: 10. The CDR3 is 15 residues long. In germline, CDR1 is MDHEN, CDR2 SYDVKM.

The chain recombines TRBV18 with TRBJ2-7; D not certain. Germline V gene sequence: CDR1 KGHSH, CDR2 LQKENI. The V end was cut by 4 bases, the J end by 4 bases, with 11 bases between. The CDR3 covers 13 residues. CDR3 sequence (DNA): TGTGCCAGCTCACGGGTGGAAGGGTACGAGCAGTACTTC. Protein sequence: CASSRVEGYEQYF.

The gene calls are TRBV6-5 and TRBJ2-4; TRBD1 aligns across 7 bases. The germline V gene encodes CDR1 MNHEY and CDR2 SVGAGI. The CDR3 runs to 15 residues. V lost 5 bases, J lost 1 base, and 5 bases stayed unmatched. The CDR3 DNA reads TGTGCCAGCAGTCACCCGACAGGGGCCAAAAACATTCAGTACTTC. Protein: CASSHPTGAKNIQYF.

V and J are TRBV4-2 and TRBJ2-7, with a tentative D call TRBD1 (5 bases). From germline, CDR1 is LGHNA and CDR2 YNFKEQ. The length of the CDR3 is 16 residues. The V end lost 0 bases, the J end lost 4 bases, and 16 bases lay between the germline ends. The CDR3 DNA reads as TGTGCCAGCAGCCAAGAGCCAGGGTCACCCGTATACGAGCAGTACTTC. Amino acids: CASSQEPGSPVYEQYF.

V usage is TRBV6-5 and J usage is TRBJ1-1; a weak D match, TRBD1 (5 bases). In germline, CDR1 is MNHEY, CDR2 SVGAGI. V lost 2 bases and J lost 13, with 11 bases in between. The CDR3 has 11 amino acids. The CDR3 is CASSYGRDVFF. For the CDR3, the DNA is TGTGCCAGCAGTTACGGCAGGGATGTTTTCTTT.

The rearrangement links TRBV29-1 to TRBJ1-1; no clear D. The germline V gene encodes CDR1 SQVTM and CDR2 ANQGSEA. Deletions cut 7 bases from V and 3 bases from J, with 9 bases between. The CDR3 runs 11 residues. CDR3 loop: CSGGMDTEAFF. The CDR3, as DNA: TGCAGCGGCGGGATGGACACTGAAGCTTTCTTT.

The rearrangement links TRBV7-8 to TRBJ2-3, with 8 bases identical to TRBD2. This CDR3 region has 16 residues. Germline V gene sequence: CDR1 SGHVS, CDR2 FQNEAQ. Trimming removed 1 base from V and 4 bases from J; junction bases left unmatched: 7. The DNA for the CDR3 is TGTGCCAGCAGCTTAGAGGTCGGGAGGGCTCCAGATACGCAGTATTTT. Protein sequence: CASSLEVGRAPDTQYF.

This clonotype was seen a few times. The V call is TRBV12-3 or TRBV12-4, the J call TRBJ2-5; 10 bases align to TRBD2. With V trimmed by 5 bases and J by 2 bases, 5 bases remained unmatched. This CDR3 spans 15 amino acids. The CDR3 region is CASSKAGGNQETQYF. CDR3 in DNA: TGTGCCAGCAGTAAAGCGGGGGGGAATCAAGAGACCCAGTACTTC.

In this sample, this clonotype turned up a few times. This chain uses TRBV12-3 or TRBV12-4 with TRBJ1-1, with no clear D. The CDR3 contains 12 residues. V was shortened by 1 base and J by 11 bases, with 11 bases between the two germline ends. In nucleotides, the CDR3 is TGTGCCAGCAGTTTAGAGGGAGTGAAGGCTTTCTTT. Translation gives CASSLEGVKAFF.